The rows below give T cell receptor beta chains drawn from one sample of a study of cytomegalovirus exposure and HLA in healthy donors. Assay: immunoSEQ multiplex PCR; the TCRdb copy retains only in-frame clones and omits some. The table has approximately 190,000 clones, about four fifths seen once; the top ten hold approximately 6%. The specimen sequenced was PBMCs. These receptors were obtained from a woman in her 30s in good health and CMV-seropositive. Each CDR3 is given with its conserved first and last residue. D genes are given only for firm matches. Size values are once, few and many counts, or a class for expanded clones, and some rows have none.

V gene	D gene	clone size	J gene	CDR3 DNA	CDR3 protein
TRBV6-5	TRBD2	-	TRBJ2-1	TGTGCCACCCGACTAGCGGGCTTTAATGAGCAGTTCTTC	CATRLAGFNEQFF
TRBV6-5	-	-	TRBJ2-7	TGTGCCAGCAGTTACTCGACGTCCGGGTCCCAGCAGTACTTC	CASSYSTSGSQQYF
TRBV21-1	-	-	TRBJ1-1	TGTGCCAGCAGCAAAGGAAGGCCAGGGGAGAAAGACACTGAAGCTTTCTTT	CASSKGRPGEKDTEAFF
TRBV7-8	-	once	TRBJ2-3	TGTGCCAGCAGCTTAGGTCTAGCACCACCAACGCAGTATTTT	CASSLGLAPPTQYF
TRBV7-3	-	once	TRBJ2-7	TGTGCCAGCAGTTTATACAGGGCCCACGAGCAGTACTTC	CASSLYRAHEQYF
TRBV4-2	-	-	TRBJ2-1	TGTGCCAGCAGCCAAGCGCAAGGGGCCTACAATGAGCAGTTCTTC	CASSQAQGAYNEQFF
TRBV25-1	-	-	TRBJ2-7	TGTGCCAGCAGTGAAACAGGGATCTCAGGCTACGAGCAGTACTTC	CASSETGISGYEQYF
TRBV5-1	TRBD1	-	TRBJ2-7	TGCGCCAGCAGCTTGTCAGGGGGTTCCCTCTCCTACGAGCAGTACTTC	CASSLSGGSLSYEQYF
TRBV29-1	-	-	TRBJ2-2	TGCAGCTTCGAGGGTTTCACCGGGGAGCTGTTTTTT	CSFEGFTGELFF
TRBV5-5	TRBD1	-	TRBJ2-1	TGTGCCAGCAGCTTGGACCCCCCAGGGGGCCTAGGCTACAATGAGCAGTTCTTC	CASSLDPPGGLGYNEQFF
TRBV18	-	-	TRBJ1-5	TGTGCCAGCTCACCCGGAACACAGACCAGCAATCAGCCCCAGCATTTT	CASSPGTQTSNQPQHF
TRBV10-3	-	-	TRBJ1-3	TGTGCCAGCACAGGGTCATCTGGAAACACCATATATTTT	CASTGSSGNTIYF
TRBV9	-	-	TRBJ2-3	TGTGCCAGCAGCGTAGGCGGGGGCCGCACAGATACGCAGTATTTT	CASSVGGGRTDTQYF
TRBV28	-	-	TRBJ2-2	TGTGCCAGCGCCGGTGCAGGGCTCACCGGGGAGCTGTTTTTT	CASAGAGLTGELFF
TRBV7-2	-	-	TRBJ1-2	TGTGCCAGCAGCTCAGACCGACTCTATGGCTACACCTTC	CASSSDRLYGYTF
TRBV20-1	-	-	TRBJ2-5	TGCAGTGCCGCGAGGGAGACCCAGTACTTC	CSAARETQYF
TRBV6-6	-	once	TRBJ1-2	TGTGCCAGCAGTGACTCCAGGGCTCGATGGGGCTACACCTTC	CASSDSRARWGYTF
TRBV28	-	-	TRBJ2-7	TGTGCCAGCAGTTTATCCCTTATGATAGAGCGGTACTTC	CASSLSLMIERYF
TRBV6-4	TRBD1	-	TRBJ1-2	TGTGCCAGCGCTCTCCCTCCGGGACAGGGGACAACTAACTATGGCTACACCTTC	CASALPPGQGTTNYGYTF
TRBV7-9	-	-	TRBJ1-4	TGTGCCAGCAGCTTCTTAGCGGGGGAAAAACTGTTTTTT	CASSFLAGEKLFF
TRBV7-2	-	-	TRBJ2-1	TGTGCCAGCAGCGGGGCGAGCTCCTACAATGAGCAGTTCTTC	CASSGASSYNEQFF
TRBV27	-	once	TRBJ2-3	TGTGCCAGCAGCTACCTGTCTGCTAGCACAGATACGCAGTATTTT	CASSYLSASTDTQYF
TRBV4-1	-	-	TRBJ2-1	TGCGCCAGCAGCCAAGAGGGGTTTGGGGGGTATGAGCAGTTCTTC	CASSQEGFGGYEQFF
TRBV30	TRBD1	-	TRBJ1-5	TGTGCCTGGAGTGCGACCTTGGACAGGGGAAATCAGCCCCAGCATTTT	CAWSATLDRGNQPQHF
TRBV5-4	-	-	TRBJ2-3	TGTGCCAGCAGCCCTCCGGGGGGCACAGATACGCAGTATTTT	CASSPPGGTDTQYF
TRBV7-2	-	-	TRBJ1-4	TGTGCCAGCAGCCGGAATAGGGGTGGTGAAAAACTGTTTTTT	CASSRNRGGEKLFF
TRBV4-2	TRBD2	-	TRBJ2-7	TGTGCCAGCACCCAGCGGGCGGGAGCAGGATACGAGCAGTACTTC	CASTQRAGAGYEQYF
TRBV7-2	-	-	TRBJ2-7	TGTGCCAGCAGCTCGAACAGCGGGCGAACCTACGAGCAGTACTTC	CASSSNSGRTYEQYF
TRBV6-4	-	-	TRBJ2-3	TGTGCCAGCAGTGTGAGCAGGGACACAGATACGCAGTATTTT	CASSVSRDTDTQYF
TRBV5-1	-	-	TRBJ1-4	TGCGCCAGCAGCTCGGGTAATCTTCATCCTGAAAAACTGTTTTTT	CASSSGNLHPEKLFF
TRBV5-1	TRBD2	-	TRBJ2-3	TGCGCCAGCAGCCCTAGCGGGAGGGCCTCAGATACGCAGTATTTT	CASSPSGRASDTQYF
TRBV9	-	-	TRBJ2-2	TGTGCCAGCAGCGTAGCCTTCGAGGGGGAGCTGTTTTTT	CASSVAFEGELFF
TRBV4-1	-	-	TRBJ2-7	TGCGCCAGCAGCCAAGTTCCCGCCTACGAGCAGTACTTC	CASSQVPAYEQYF
TRBV6-5	-	once	TRBJ1-1	TGTGCCAGCAGTTGGGATAGGGGGACTGAAGCTTTCTTT	CASSWDRGTEAFF
TRBV4-1	-	-	TRBJ2-5	TGCGCCAGCAGCCAAGAGGGGGGGCGCGGGGAGACCCAGTACTTC	CASSQEGGRGETQYF
TRBV5-1	TRBD2	few	TRBJ2-3	TGCGCCAGCAGCATTGGACTAGTCCGGGAGACGCAGTATTTT	CASSIGLVRETQYF
TRBV7-9	TRBD1	-	TRBJ1-5	TGTGCCAGCAGCCCTACAGGGGATAGCAATCAGCCCCAGCATTTT	CASSPTGDSNQPQHF
TRBV19	-	-	TRBJ2-7	TGTGCCAGTAGTATACAGGGGACACCATCCTACGAGCAGTACTTC	CASSIQGTPSYEQYF
TRBV5-1	TRBD1	-	TRBJ2-5	TGCGCCAGTTCGGGACAGGGGGGTGGAGAGACCCAGTACTTC	CASSGQGGGETQYF
TRBV2	-	-	TRBJ1-6	TGTGCCAGCATCAGACAGGAGGTATACAATTCACCCCTCCACTTT	CASIRQEVYNSPLHF
TRBV27	TRBD1	-	TRBJ1-5	TGTGCCAGCAGGAGGGGGCAACAGGAACCCCAGCATTTT	CASRRGQQEPQHF
TRBV27	-	-	TRBJ1-1	TGTGCCAGCAGGCTACCGGGGACTGAAGCTTTCTTT	CASRLPGTEAFF
TRBV6-5	TRBD1	-	TRBJ1-1	TGTGCCAGCAGCCGCGGGACAGGGGAAAATGAAGCTTTCTTT	CASSRGTGENEAFF
TRBV7-9	TRBD1	-	TRBJ2-3	TGTGCCAGCAGGCCCTACAGCTCTAGGACAGGGGAAAGAGATACGCAGTATTTT	CASRPYSSRTGERDTQYF
TRBV11-2	TRBD1	-	TRBJ2-5	TGTGCCAGCACCCACAGGGGGTGGGAGACCCAGTACTTC	CASTHRGWETQYF
TRBV5-6	TRBD1	-	TRBJ1-5	TGTGCCAGCAGCTTGTCCCTTTCCAGGGGGAAAGATAGCAATCAGCCCCAGCATTTT	CASSLSLSRGKDSNQPQHF
TRBV6-4	TRBD1	-	TRBJ1-3	TGTGCCACGGACAGGGGAGCTTTAAAGGCCTTCTGCTCTGGAAACACCATATATTTT	CATDRGALKAFCSGNTIYF
TRBV7-6	TRBD1	-	TRBJ1-2	TGTGCCAGCAGCCCCGGGACAGGGGGCGGTAGCGGCTACACCTTC	CASSPGTGGGSGYTF
TRBV6-1	-	-	TRBJ2-7	TGTGCCAGTCACCTCGGGGGAGGAGTATACGAGCAGTACTTC	CASHLGGGVYEQYF
TRBV27	TRBD2	-	TRBJ2-1	TGTGCCAGCAGAACGGGCCGGACTAGCGGGATCAATGAGCAGTTCTTC	CASRTGRTSGINEQFF
TRBV5-1	TRBD1	-	TRBJ1-1	TGCGCCAGCAGCTCCCGGACAGGGCGGGCTGAAGCTTTCTTT	CASSSRTGRAEAFF
TRBV27	-	once	TRBJ2-6	TGTGCCAGCAGTTTATTTAGCCCTGGGGCCAACGTCCTGACTTTC	CASSLFSPGANVLTF
TRBV5-4	-	few	TRBJ1-1	TGTGCCAGCAGCTCCCCCGGAACAGGTGGCACTGAAGCTTTCTTT	CASSSPGTGGTEAFF
TRBV7-9	-	few	TRBJ2-1	TGTGCCAGCACCGCAGAGGCTGAGCAGTTCTTC	CASTAEAEQFF
TRBV6-1	-	-	TRBJ2-7	TGTGCCAGCAGCATCATGGGGGGTTCCTCAGTGCAGTACTTC	CASSIMGGSSVQYF
TRBV27	-	once	TRBJ2-7	TGTGCCAGCAGCCCCGACAGAGGTTACGAGCAGTACTTC	CASSPDRGYEQYF
TRBV11-2	TRBD1	-	TRBJ1-2	TGTGCCAGCAGCCCAAAAGGAGGGGGCGATGGCTACACCTTC	CASSPKGGGDGYTF
TRBV4-1	-	-	TRBJ1-1	TGCGCCAGCAGCCAAGAGGGTAGGCCAGGCACTGAAGCTTTCTTT	CASSQEGRPGTEAFF